One and the same sample provided the 32 T cell receptor beta chains below, sequenced in a study of monozygotic twins with inflammatory bowel disease. TCRdb reprocessed the 5' RACE reads and stores each CDR3 protein as one record, lacking DNA. The sample totals over 110,000 distinct CDR3 sequences. Sequenced input: blood. All receptors derive from a human donor with ulcerative colitis or Crohn's disease, or a healthy co-twin of an affected twin (not recorded which).

The chain is built from TRBV29-1 and TRBJ2-5; TCRdb lists TRBD2, though no DNA is available to test this call. CDR3 length: 12 amino acids. Germline V CDR1 and CDR2: SQVTM, ANQGSEA. CDR3 in amino acids: CSAGTSGEAQYF.

The chain uses TRBV5-5 and TRBJ1-5; the D call of TRBD1 rests on TCRdb alone, since no DNA is present to check it. The CDR3 loop spans 15 amino acids. CDR1 and CDR2 from the germline V gene are SGHKS and YYEKEE (reference sequence). This chain's CDR3 is CASSRLQGTLQPQHF. Full variable domain (missing parts from reference TRBV5-5 and TRBJ1-5): DAGVTQSPTHLIKTRGQQVTLRCSPISGHKSVSWYQQVLGQGPQFIFQYYEKEERGRGNFPDRFSARQFPNYSSELNVNALLLGDSALYLCASSRLQGTLQPQHFGDGTRLSIL.

This chain connects TRBV5-5 to TRBJ2-3. The CDR3 is made up of 14 amino acids. Per the germline V gene, CDR1 is SGHKS and CDR2 is YYEKEE (reference sequence). The CDR3 sequence: CASSLDGYTDTQYF.

The chain combines TRBV18 with TRBJ2-1. The CDR3 runs 15 residues. Germline V gene lookup returns CDR1 KGHSH and CDR2 LQKENI. The CDR3 loop reads CASSPPGGPYNEQFF.

The rearrangement uses TRBV6-1 and TRBJ2-2. The CDR3 sequence is 13 residues long. Germline CDR1 and CDR2: MNHNS and SASEGT. CDR3 region: CASRGWRTGELFF.

V usage is TRBV5-4 and J usage is TRBJ1-1. Germline CDR1 reads SGHNT; CDR2 reads YYREEE (reference sequence). This CDR3 comprises 12 residues. The CDR3 sequence is CASSLDGTEAFF.

V is TRBV12-3 or TRBV12-4 and J is TRBJ2-3; without DNA, the TCRdb call of TRBD2 cannot be checked. This CDR3 is built from 19 residues. Here the CDR3 reads CASSSSLGLAGRDTDTQYF.

This rearrangement joins TRBV19 to TRBJ2-7. From germline, CDR1 is LNHDA and CDR2 SQIVND (reference sequence). CDR3 size: 13 residues. CDR3 sequence reads: CASSTDRSYEQYF.

The chain employs TRBV4-1 and TRBJ2-3; TCRdb reports TRBD2, a call that lacks DNA to check it against. The length of the CDR3 is 15 residues. The V gene's germline CDR1 is MGHRA and CDR2 YSYEKL. The CDR3 spells CASSLGLVISDTQYF.

The rearrangement links TRBV5-6 to TRBJ2-2. This CDR3 is built from 14 residues. In germline, CDR1 is SGHDT, CDR2 YYEEEE. The CDR3 reads CASSSRLRAGELFF.

This chain joins TRBV19 and TRBJ2-1. The germline V gene encodes CDR1 LNHDA and CDR2 SQIVND (reference sequence). The CDR3 runs 14 residues. CDR3 loop: CASSWGTSYNEQFF.

The chain has TRBV5-1 and TRBJ1-1; the TCRdb D gene call, TRBD1, has no DNA to confirm it. The CDR3 runs to 17 residues. CDR1 and CDR2 from the germline V gene are SGHRS and YFSETQ. CDR3 sequence: CASSYRQGGGLNTEAFF.

The rearrangement uses TRBV6-2 or TRBV6-3 and TRBJ2-1; as DNA is missing, the TRBD1 call by TCRdb cannot be tested. The germline V gene has CDR1 MNHEY and CDR2 SVGEGT. This CDR3 contains 13 residues. This CDR3 reads CASRPGQNNEQFF.

This chain uses TRBV18 with TRBJ1-2; TCRdb designates TRBD1, a call that cannot be tested without DNA. Per the germline V gene, CDR1 is KGHSH and CDR2 is LQKENI. CDR3 length equals 13 residues. This CDR3 is CASSPSGGHGYTF.

The rearrangement joins TRBV18 to TRBJ2-7; absent DNA, TCRdb's TRBD2 call cannot be checked. This CDR3 has 20 residues. Germline V CDR1 and CDR2: KGHSH, LQKENI. The CDR3 here is CASSPPPTQLLAGLTYEQYF. The full variable domain, rest sourced from reference TRBV18 and TRBJ2-7, is NAGVMQNPRHLVRRRGQEARLRCSPMKGHSHVYWYRQLPEEGLKFMVYLQKENIIDESGMPKERFSAEFPKEGPSILRIQQVVRGDSAAYFCASSPPPTQLLAGLTYEQYFGPGTRLTVT.

The rearrangement links TRBV5-5 to TRBJ2-7. The CDR3 is 16 residues long. CDR1 is SGHKS and CDR2 is YYEKEE in the germline V gene (reference sequence). The CDR3 is CASSFGQLGSSYEQYF.

The chain employs TRBV18 and TRBJ1-1. From germline, CDR1 is KGHSH and CDR2 LQKENI. The CDR3 is made up of 14 amino acids. CDR3 protein: CASSPRQADTEAFF.

The CDR3 loop is CASSPFRDSTDTQYF. The rearrangement uses TRBV18 and TRBJ2-3. The CDR3 has 15 residues. Germline V lookup: CDR1 KGHSH, CDR2 LQKENI.

The chain has TRBV6-1 and TRBJ2-3; TCRdb gives TRBD1 as the D gene, but with no DNA this cannot be confirmed. CDR3 length equals 16 residues. Germline CDR1 and CDR2: MNHNS and SASEGT. The CDR3 protein is CASSPGTGVRTDTQYF.

The CDR3 here is CASSTGQQETQYF. V and J are TRBV5-1 and TRBJ2-5. Germline V lookup: CDR1 SGHRS, CDR2 YFSETQ. The CDR3 has 13 residues.

The chain has TRBV5-5 and TRBJ2-7; TCRdb gives TRBD2 as the D gene, but with no DNA this cannot be confirmed. The germline V gene has CDR1 SGHKS and CDR2 YYEKEE (reference sequence). The CDR3 runs 16 residues. The CDR3 sequence: CASSLAESGGSYEQYF.

The V and J genes are TRBV19 and TRBJ2-7; TCRdb's D call of TRBD1 is untestable without DNA. CDR1 is LNHDA, CDR2 SQIVND, per germline (reference sequence). The CDR3 has 15 amino acids. The CDR3 sequence is CASSYGTGSTYEQYF.

V is TRBV6-2 or TRBV6-3 and J is TRBJ2-3. There are 12 residues in the CDR3. Per the germline V gene, CDR1 is MNHEY and CDR2 is SVGEGT. This chain's CDR3 is CASGQSTDTQYF.

The chain has TRBV4-3 and TRBJ2-1; the D call of TRBD1 rests on TCRdb alone, since no DNA is present to check it. This CDR3 spans 17 amino acids. CDR1 is LGHNA, CDR2 YSLEER, per germline. This CDR3 reads CASSRLTGGYPYNEQFF.

V gene TRBV5-1 combines with J gene TRBJ1-1; TCRdb's D call, TRBD1, is unchecked because there is no DNA. In germline, CDR1 is SGHRS, CDR2 YFSETQ. This CDR3 is 14 amino acids long. The CDR3 protein is CASRPRQGDTEAFF.

The chain links TRBV12-3 or TRBV12-4 to TRBJ2-1; TCRdb calls TRBD2, which cannot be checked without DNA. The CDR3 runs to 12 residues. CDR3 residues: CASTLNGNEQFF.

V and J are TRBV7-9 and TRBJ2-7. The CDR3 sequence is 17 residues long. Germline V lookup: CDR1 SEHNR, CDR2 FQNEAQ (reference sequence). The CDR3 here is CASSLPIGRRHSYEQYF.

This rearrangement joins TRBV5-1 to TRBJ2-7; TCRdb picks TRBD1, but there is no DNA to check that call. Looked up from germline, CDR1 is SGHRS and CDR2 is YFSETQ. The CDR3 extends over 16 amino acids. CDR3: CASSLSSTGGQISGYF.

This sequence joins TRBV5-4 and TRBJ2-5. Per germline, CDR1 SGHNT and CDR2 YYREEE (reference sequence). This CDR3 is 12 amino acids long. This chain's CDR3 is CASSYDQETQYF.

The rearrangement joins TRBV5-1 to TRBJ2-4; the TCRdb D gene call, TRBD2, has no DNA to confirm it. Germline-derived CDR1 and CDR2 are SGHRS and YFSETQ. The CDR3 extends over 13 amino acids. The CDR3: CASSLRAEGMQYF.

CDR3 sequence: CASSLRRGVNTEAFF. The rearrangement links TRBV12-3 or TRBV12-4 to TRBJ1-1; TCRdb proposes TRBD1, but this gene call is untestable without DNA. The CDR3 extends over 15 amino acids.

The J gene is TRBJ2-1, the V gene TRBV9; TCRdb's D gene call, TRBD2, goes unchecked for lack of DNA. In germline, CDR1 is SGDLS, CDR2 YYNGEE. The CDR3 spans 18 residues. CDR3 loop: CASSPGLAGGPSYNEQFF.